This T cell receptor (beta chain) is drawn from a study of blood T cells in healthy people across ages. Study outcomes and limitations: Long-lived donors had more naive CD4+ cells and higher diversity than aged donors. Per million T cells, TCR beta diversity dropped about linearly as age rose. Naive T cell percentage by flow cytometry tracked strongly with beta diversity.

The CDR3 sequence is 18 residues long. V gave up 5 bases and J gave up 0 bases, with 22 bases separating them. Germline V CDR1 and CDR2: SGHTA, FQGTGA. Remarks on this clonotype: Its antigen is not identified.

Alongside a J-beta primer mix, a sample-barcoded 5' primer served in a second PCR lasting roughly 6 to 11 cycles. Template switching added a 12-random-nucleotide identifier to every cDNA molecule. TCRdb fed the 5' RACE reads into MiXCR, producing one record per CDR3 protein. The data hold about 1.6 million distinct CDR3 sequences, with 30% to 40% observed a single time. This TCR derives from a woman aged 25 to 45 in good health. This chain joins TRBV7-3 and TRBJ2-5, with a weak D call TRBD2 (6 bases). The sequenced material came from blood. The CDR3 nucleotides are TGTGCCAGCAGCCCACTGGCCTGGGCGGGACGGTACCAAGAGACCCAGTACTTC. It specifies CASSPLAWAGRYQETQYF.